The entry below describes one T cell receptor (beta chain). This clone appeared once. The clone's antigen remains unknown. No base qualities exist here, and no much larger clone lies one base off it. This sample was included in a study of T cell responses to AZD1222 COVID-19 vaccine (dated by TCRdb to about 2021). With regard to the full study: AZD1222 recipients with second doses at about 4 weeks or about 12 weeks were pooled, because spike-specific TCR depth and breadth did not differ between schedules. Enrollment into the trials was organized by age into subgroups of 18-55, 56-69 and 70-plus years, and those subgroups contained roughly 150, 30 and 60 TCR-sequenced participants, respectively. TCR sequencing was performed for about 240 trial participants, of whom around 210 were given two doses of AZD1222 and around 26 were given two doses of MenACWY control vaccine. Study-wide conclusions, independent of this receptor: Most participants were white British and females outnumbered males, and the authors suggested that clonal diversity may have been underestimated. Conclusions about previously exposed vaccinees were limited because only six AZD1222 recipients were SARS-CoV-2 seropositive at baseline. After two AZD1222 doses, spike-specific TCR breadth and depth were significantly higher than at day 0 and than in MenACWY recipients. The whole spike protein was spanned by vaccine-associated CD4 TCRs, and dominant responses were seen in regions 160-218 and 743-854. The 56-69-year group was small, and its depth increase did not reach significance, likely because of low power. Because no day 14 peak-response samples were available, repertoires were characterized only after the peak T cell response. Epitopes outside the regions mutated in the B.1.351 and B.1.1.7 variants were reportedly recognized by nearly half of the unique spike-specific TCRs.

The CDR3 regions of human TCRbeta chains were analyzed by immunosequencing. In the original analysis: Repertoire TCRs were checked for matches against a reference library of SARS-CoV-2-specific TCRs that had been generated using the MIRA antigen-specificity platform. Breadth meant the fraction of unique TCRs that were SARS-CoV-2-associated, whereas depth meant the fraction of total T cells that were SARS-CoV-2-associated. Using the MIRA data, each spike-specific TCR was assigned both to the spike region to which the TCR was reactive and to a CD4 or CD8 class. Log10-transformed breadth and depth values were compared by one-way ANOVA with Sidak's multiple comparisons tests. Here the immuneACCESS table is served through TCRdb, limited to in-frame sequences with V and J called. Missing clones are a known gap in these copies; in checked studies unresolved V genes cover under half, and the rest lacks a known reason. That table is the source of V, J and clone size, and D and trimming were worked out from the DNA. Present in this sample are fewer than 120,000 clones, 70% to 90% of which were seen just once. The ten largest clones capture roughly 3.2% of the sample.

The CDR3, cysteine through phenylalanine, is 15 amino acids long. Only the CDR3 DNA is retained, 45 bases long and in frame from the first base. In the germline V gene, CDR1 corresponds to SGHRS and CDR2 to YFSETQ. Trimming takes 0 bases from V and 0 bases from J, and the germline ends sit 9 bases apart. The sample's time point, from its label and the paper: baseline before first vaccination. Vaccinee samples came from UK trials COV001 and COV002, including a single-blind randomized controlled phase 2/3 trial of AZD1222 (ChAdOx1 nCoV-19) in healthy adults. For TCRbeta chain sequencing, PBMC samples from trial participants were taken at day 0 and at day 28 after the second dose.

The chain is assembled from TRBV5-1 and TRBJ1-2, with the D gene not clear enough to name. Sequenced material: peripheral blood, taken on day 0 of AZD1222 vaccination. The sequence was collected from an adult in good health. CDR3 protein: CASSLEVSANYGYTF. At the DNA level, the sequence is TGCGCCAGCAGCTTGGAAGTCAGCGCTAACTATGGCTACACCTTC.